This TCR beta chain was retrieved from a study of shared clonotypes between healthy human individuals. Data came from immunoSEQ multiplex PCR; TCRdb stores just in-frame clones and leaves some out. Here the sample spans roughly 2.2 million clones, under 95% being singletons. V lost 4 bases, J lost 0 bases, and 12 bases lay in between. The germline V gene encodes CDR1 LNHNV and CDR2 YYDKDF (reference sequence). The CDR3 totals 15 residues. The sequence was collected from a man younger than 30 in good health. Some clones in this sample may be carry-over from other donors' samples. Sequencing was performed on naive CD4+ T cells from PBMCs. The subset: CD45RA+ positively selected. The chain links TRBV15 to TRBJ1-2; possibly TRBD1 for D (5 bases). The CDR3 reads CATSIRDGPNYGYTF. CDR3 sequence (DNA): TGTGCCACCAGCATCAGGGACGGGCCTAACTATGGCTACACCTTC. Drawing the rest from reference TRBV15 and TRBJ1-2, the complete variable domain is DAMVIQNPRYQVTQFGKPVTLSCSQTLNHNVMYWYQQKSSQAPKLLFHYYDKDFNNEADTPDNFQSRRPNTSFCFLDIRSPGLGDTAMYLCATSIRDGPNYGYTFGSGTRLTVV.